Presented here are 8 T cell receptor beta chains from one specimen sequenced in a study of regulatory T cells in long-lasting Graves disease. Through Arm-PCR of CDR3 regions and iRepertoire HTBI primers, TCR beta libraries were built. TCRdb reanalysed the multiplex PCR reads using MiXCR and keeps one entry per CDR3 protein. The top ten clones hold roughly 15% of a sample with a few hundred thousand distinct CDR3 sequences, 14% of them seen once. Documented time point: newly diagnosed GD, antithyroid drugs for less than 3 months. Researchers made the TCR library from RNA that was extracted from PBMCs. This sample was also put to use in a study of T cells in Graves' hyperthyroidism and ophthalmopathy.

Specimen: peripheral blood mononuclear cells (PBMCs), collected at new diagnosis, from a patient treated with antithyroid drugs. These receptors were obtained from a woman between 45 and 65 years old with Graves disease.

The gene calls are TRBV5-1 and TRBJ1-4; tentative D call: TRBD1 (6 bases). Trimming took 1 base from V and 7 from J, leaving 14 bases between them. The CDR3 is 15 residues long. CDR1 and CDR2 (germline): SGHRS, YFSETQ. CDR3: CASSLNAQGPEKLFF. Written as DNA, the CDR3 is TGCGCCAGCAGCTTGAATGCCCAGGGGCCTGAAAAACTGTTTTTT.

There are a few counts of this clonotype. The chain joins TRBV29-1 to TRBJ2-3; unclear D gene. This CDR3 is 13 amino acids long. With 4 bases removed from V and 1 base from J, the gap between germline ends came to 9 bases. The germline CDR1 and CDR2 sequences are SQVTM and ANQGSEA. CDR3 region: CSVAPGGTDTQYF. The CDR3 DNA follows: TGCAGCGTTGCCCCAGGAGGCACAGATACGCAGTATTTT.

Ten or more counts support this clonotype. The chain combines TRBV2 with TRBJ2-1; no definite D call. With 8 bases removed from V and 6 bases from J, the gap between germline ends came to 14 bases. The CDR3 contains 13 residues. Germline assignment: CDR1 SNHLY and CDR2 FYNNEI. The CDR3 sequence: CASDQMSANEQFF. The CDR3 nucleotides are TGTGCCAGCGACCAGATGAGCGCCAATGAGCAGTTCTTC.

The V and J genes are TRBV29-1 and TRBJ1-1; possibly TRBD1 for D (5 bases). The CDR3 length is 13 residues. The germline V gene has CDR1 SQVTM and CDR2 ANQGSEA. V was trimmed by 3 bases and J by 5 bases, leaving 13 bases between them. As DNA, the CDR3 is TGCAGCGTTGATGGGGGGTGGAGGACTGAAGCTTTCTTT. Its protein product is CSVDGGWRTEAFF.

In its sample, this clonotype was seen a few times. Because it lacks the conserved phenylalanine or tryptophan at the end, this CDR3 is likely a read error. The gene calls are TRBV7-9 and TRBJ2-1; tentatively, D is TRBD2 (5 bases). The CDR3 totals 13 residues. The V end was cut by 5 bases, the J end by 9 bases, with 14 bases between. The germline V gene has CDR1 SEHNR and CDR2 FQNEAQ (reference sequence). The CDR3 region has the DNA TGTGCCAGCAGCCCCAGTAGAGGGAGTGAGCAGTTCTCC. The encoded protein is CASSPSRGSEQFS.

The chain employs TRBV4-2 and TRBJ2-1; D is perhaps TRBD1 (6 bases). CDR3 length: 17 amino acids. Looked up from germline, CDR1 is LGHNA and CDR2 is YNFKEQ. With 0 bases removed from V and 0 bases from J, the gap between germline ends came to 12 bases. The CDR3 nucleotides are TGTGCCAGCAGCCAAGAGGCACTAGGGGGCTCCTACAATGAGCAGTTCTTC. As protein: CASSQEALGGSYNEQFF.

This clonotype was detected ten times or more. This rearrangement joins TRBV11-2 to TRBJ2-1; D is possibly TRBD1 (6 bases). Between the trimmed V and J ends, which lost 5 bases and 5 bases, there was a span of 16 bases. There are 15 residues in the CDR3. The germline gives CDR1 SGHAT, CDR2 FQNNGV. DNA of the CDR3: TGTGCCAGCAGCCCTAGAACCGGACAGAACAATGAGCAGTTCTTC. Translation: CASSPRTGQNNEQFF.

This clonotype was counted many times. The CDR3 protein is CASSPPKWRARYYEQFF. The DNA for the CDR3 is TGTGCCAGCAGCCCCCCAAAATGGAGGGCGAGGTATTATGAGCAGTTCTTC. The chain couples TRBV3-1 to TRBJ2-1, with D perhaps TRBD2 (6 bases). CDR1 is LGHDT, CDR2 YNNKEL, per germline (reference sequence). The CDR3 covers 17 residues. Trimming took 4 bases from V and 8 from J, leaving 24 bases between them.